Following are 23 T cell receptor beta chains from one sample sequenced in a study of T cells in localized non-small cell lung cancer. The method was immunoSEQ multiplex PCR; TCRdb's version includes in-frame clones alone and lacks a portion of them. The sample contains fewer than 45,000 clones, around 86% of which appear only once. The sample was peripheral blood, taken before any cancer treatment. The receptor set was obtained from a man aged 40 to 70 with stage I lung adenocarcinoma.

The V gene is TRBV18, the J gene TRBJ1-1; the D is unclear. CDR1 is KGHSH and CDR2 is LQKENI in the germline V gene. There are 15 residues in the CDR3. V shed 4 bases and J shed 0 bases, with 12 bases lying between them. Here the CDR3 DNA reads TGTGCCAGCTCACGCTCGGGGTCCATGAACACTGAAGCTTTCTTT. Protein product: CASSRSGSMNTEAFF. Looking up the rest from reference TRBV18 and TRBJ1-1 gives the full variable domain: NAGVMQNPRHLVRRRGQEARLRCSPMKGHSHVYWYRQLPEEGLKFMVYLQKENIIDESGMPKERFSAEFPKEGPSILRIQQVVRGDSAAYFCASSRSGSMNTEAFFGQGTRLTVV.

J is TRBJ1-1 and V is TRBV28; 7 bases are shared with TRBD1. With V trimmed by 4 bases and J by 0 bases, 2 bases remained unmatched. CDR1 and CDR2 from the germline V gene are MDHEN and SYDVKM. The CDR3 loop spans 14 amino acids. The CDR3 sequence: CASSSGGLNTEAFF. The CDR3 nucleotides are TGTGCCAGCAGTTCAGGGGGTCTGAACACTGAAGCTTTCTTT. Complete variable domain (other parts from reference TRBV28 and TRBJ1-1): DVKVTQSSRYLVKRTGEKVFLECVQDMDHENMFWYRQDPGLGLRLIYFSYDVKMKEKGDIPEGYSVSREKKERFSLILESASTNQTSMYLCASSSGGLNTEAFFGQGTRLTVV.

The rearrangement links TRBV2 to TRBJ1-1, with 7 bases identical to TRBD1. Germline CDR1 reads SNHLY; CDR2 reads FYNNEI. The CDR3 has 14 amino acids. The V gene end was trimmed by 0 bases and the J gene end by 4 bases; junction bases not matched to a gene: 2. As DNA, the CDR3 is TGTGCCAGCAGTGAAGCAGGGGGCATCACTGAAGCTTTCTTT. Its translation: CASSEAGGITEAFF.

The chain couples TRBV14 to TRBJ2-7; D is uncertain. This CDR3 is built from 14 residues. Germline CDR1 and CDR2: SGHDN and FVKESK. V was clipped by 1 base and J by 2 bases, with 9 bases between them. The CDR3 loop reads CASSQGAAPYEQYF. The CDR3 DNA is TGTGCCAGCAGCCAAGGGGCGGCTCCCTACGAGCAGTACTTC.

The chain carries TRBV16 and TRBJ2-5; the D is unclear. CDR3 length equals 13 residues. The V gene lost 0 bases and the J gene lost 1 base, with 3 bases spanning the gap. Germline CDR1 is KGHSY and CDR2 is FQNENV. CDR3 sequence reads: CASSQSPQETQYF. The CDR3 DNA follows: TGTGCCAGCAGCCAATCACCCCAAGAGACCCAGTACTTC.

This chain uses TRBV5-4 with TRBJ2-5, with TRBD2 identical over 14 bases. The germline V gene encodes CDR1 SGHNT and CDR2 YYREEE (reference sequence). V trimming: 4 bases; J trimming: 5 bases; junction bases outside the gene matches: 10. The CDR3 totals 17 residues. Here the CDR3 reads CASSPGLAGVGPETQYF. CDR3 DNA: TGTGCCAGCAGCCCGGGACTAGCGGGGGTAGGACCGGAGACCCAGTACTTC.

The chain couples TRBV7-9 to TRBJ2-4; 7 positions agree with TRBD2. The CDR3 sequence is 12 residues long. With 7 bases clipped from V and 8 bases from J, the junction kept 5 bases outside the gene matches. Germline CDR1 and CDR2: SEHNR and FQNEAQ (reference sequence). CDR3 in amino acids: CASKLGGDIQYF. CDR3 nucleotide sequence: TGTGCCAGCAAGCTTGGGGGGGACATTCAGTACTTC. Supplemented by reference TRBV7-9 and TRBJ2-4, the full variable domain reads DTGVSQNPRHKITKRGQNVTFRCDPISEHNRLYWYRQTLGQGPEFLTYFQNEAQLEKSRLLSDRFSAERPKGSFSTLEIQRTEQGDSAMYLCASKLGGDIQYFGAGTRLSVL.

The chain links TRBV27 to TRBJ2-1; 7 positions agree with TRBD2. V trimming: 6 bases; J trimming: 8 bases; junction bases outside the gene matches: 10. This CDR3 comprises 14 residues. Germline V gene lookup returns CDR1 MNHEY and CDR2 SMNVEV (reference sequence). The CDR3 DNA reads as TGTGCCAGCAGCTCCCGCCGCGGGGGAGATGAGCAGTTCTTC. Protein: CASSSRRGGDEQFF.

This chain joins TRBV5-1 and TRBJ2-1; weak D call: TRBD1 (5 bases). The CDR3 extends over 14 amino acids. CDR1 and CDR2 (germline): SGHRS, YFSETQ. V was shortened by 4 bases and J by 6 bases, with 14 bases between the two germline ends. The CDR3 DNA sequence: TGCGCCAGCAGCCCAACCGACAGATTCAATGAGCAGTTCTTC. Protein sequence: CASSPTDRFNEQFF.

The rearrangement uses TRBV5-4 and TRBJ2-3, with 7 bases that match TRBD2. V was pared by 3 bases and J by 2 bases, with 6 bases of the junction left unmatched. CDR3 size: 15 residues. Germline V lookup: CDR1 SGHNT, CDR2 YYREEE (reference sequence). DNA of the CDR3: TGTGCCAGCAGCTATGGGGGGGGTCTCACAGATACGCAGTATTTT. Protein sequence: CASSYGGGLTDTQYF.

This sequence joins TRBV19 and TRBJ2-7; D unclear. CDR3 size: 13 residues. V lost 3 bases to trimming and J lost 3 bases, with 9 bases between them. CDR1 is LNHDA and CDR2 is SQIVND in the germline V gene (reference sequence). CDR3 in amino acids: CASSITTGYEQYF. In nucleotides, the CDR3 is TGTGCCAGTAGTATCACGACGGGCTACGAGCAGTACTTC.

This chain connects TRBV28 to TRBJ2-1; 10 bases align to TRBD2. The CDR3 sequence is 15 residues long. J gave up 4 bases and V 6 bases, and 6 bases lay outside the gene matches. Germline CDR1 reads MDHEN; CDR2 reads SYDVKM. CDR3 in amino acids: CASSPSAGGYNEQFF. The CDR3 DNA reads TGTGCCAGCAGCCCATCAGCGGGAGGGTACAATGAGCAGTTCTTC.

The gene calls are TRBV29-1 and TRBJ2-7; D uncertain. The CDR3 runs to 11 residues. Germline CDR1 reads SQVTM; CDR2 reads ANQGSEA. V was clipped by 2 bases and J by 2 bases, with 4 bases between them. The CDR3 protein is CSVEYAYEQYF. The CDR3 DNA sequence: TGCAGCGTTGAATATGCCTACGAGCAGTACTTC.

The chain uses TRBV30 and TRBJ1-2; weak D call: TRBD1 (5 bases). V lost 0 bases and J 7 bases, leaving 15 bases between the germline ends. Looked up from germline, CDR1 is GTSNPN and CDR2 is SVGIG (reference sequence). The CDR3 is 14 residues long. CDR3 region: CAWSVDRLDSGYTF. The CDR3 DNA is TGTGCCTGGAGTGTAGACAGACTTGATAGTGGCTACACCTTC.

This clone was counted a single time. DNA for the CDR3: TGTGCCAGCAGACGGGAGGGGAATGAGCAGTTCTTC. Protein: CASRREGNEQFF. V is TRBV6-1 and J is TRBJ2-1, with TRBD2 matching over 8 bases. V lost 6 bases and J lost 7; bases outside the gene matches: 2. Germline CDR1 is MNHNS and CDR2 is SASEGT. The length of the CDR3 is 12 residues.

This chain uses TRBV5-6 with TRBJ2-1; D is unclear. The CDR3 totals 12 residues. The V and J ends lost 2 bases and 4 bases respectively, with 4 bases between them. Germline V gene lookup returns CDR1 SGHDT and CDR2 YYEEEE. The CDR3: CASSFGYNEQFF. The CDR3 nucleotides are TGTGCCAGCAGCTTCGGTTACAATGAGCAGTTCTTC. Filled out from reference TRBV5-6 and TRBJ2-1, the complete variable domain reads DAGVTQSPTHLIKTRGQQVTLRCSPKSGHDTVSWYQQALGQGPQFIFQYYEEEERQRGNFPDRFSGHQFPNYSSELNVNALLLGDSALYLCASSFGYNEQFFGPGTRLTVL.

In regard to this clone: As the CDR3 is not closed by the conserved phenylalanine or tryptophan, this likely results from a read error. No DNA is shown, since the ends of the CDR3 on it are uncertain; the CDR3 is the one TCRdb lists. This chain uses TRBV27 with TRBJ1-3; TRBD1 is the table's D call, not checked against the DNA. The germline V gene has CDR1 MNHEY and CDR2 SMNVEV (reference sequence). The CDR3 numbers 9 amino acids, ends counted. CDR3 protein: CASSLSMRQ.

V is TRBV7-9 and J is TRBJ2-7; D is unresolved. Trimming removed 5 bases from V and 5 bases from J, with 7 bases in between. This CDR3 spans 11 amino acids. Germline CDR1 is SEHNR and CDR2 is FQNEAQ (reference sequence). The CDR3 nucleotides read TGTGCCAGCAGCCGGAAAGACGAGCAGTACTTC. Translating it yields CASSRKDEQYF.

The V and J genes are TRBV28 and TRBJ1-5; weak D call: TRBD1 (5 bases). The ends were cut back, 6 bases at V and 5 bases at J, with 11 bases in the middle. Germline CDR1 is MDHEN and CDR2 is SYDVKM. CDR3 size: 13 residues. Here the CDR3 reads CASREGEDQPQHF. In DNA form, the CDR3 reads TGTGCCAGCAGAGAAGGGGAGGATCAGCCCCAGCATTTT.

V is TRBV19 and J is TRBJ1-1, with TRBD1 identical over 10 bases. This CDR3 is 15 amino acids long. Trimming took 10 bases from V and 4 from J; bases not matched to a gene: 12. Looked up from germline, CDR1 is LNHDA and CDR2 is SQIVND (reference sequence). CDR3 region: CATRWTGGIGTEAFF. The CDR3 nucleotides are TGTGCCACAAGATGGACAGGGGGAATCGGCACTGAAGCTTTCTTT.

The chain joins TRBV19 to TRBJ2-6; D ambiguous. CDR1 is LNHDA and CDR2 is SQIVND in the germline V gene (reference sequence). V was clipped by 1 base and J by 0 bases, with 4 bases between them. The CDR3 is 15 residues long. The CDR3 sequence: CASSIGSSGANVLTF. Written as DNA, the CDR3 is TGTGCCAGTAGTATAGGAAGCTCTGGGGCCAACGTCCTGACTTTC.

This chain joins TRBV5-8 and TRBJ1-1; D unclear. The V gene lost 3 bases and the J gene lost 1 base, with 7 bases spanning the gap. Per germline, CDR1 SGHTS and CDR2 YDEGEE. The CDR3 loop spans 13 amino acids. CDR3 coding DNA: TGTGCCAGCAGCTCGGTGGGGAACACTGAAGCTTTCTTT. Its protein product is CASSSVGNTEAFF.

V usage is TRBV19 and J usage is TRBJ2-5; D remains unclear. Germline assignment: CDR1 LNHDA and CDR2 SQIVND (reference sequence). The CDR3 totals 13 residues. V lost 3 bases and J 4 bases, leaving 9 bases between the germline ends. The CDR3 loop reads CASSISLAETQYF. The DNA of the CDR3 is TGTGCCAGTAGTATTAGCCTTGCAGAGACCCAGTACTTC.